The present T cell receptor beta chain was sequenced within a study of blood T cell repertoires in COVID-19 (dated by TCRdb to 2020 to 2022). Study-wide context: The collaborator samples originated in the United States, Italy and Spain and spanned the acute and convalescent phases of COVID-19. The prospective study material was composed of cDNA or gDNA derived from T cells, B-cell-depleted T cells, or PBMCs. Deeply sampled blood TCRbeta repertoires from subjects exposed to, actively infected with, or recovered from COVID-19 were included in the dataset. The repertoires were released in a freely available public database meant as a resource for research on the immune response to SARS-CoV-2. The samples were drawn from two sources: the first 160 participants of the ongoing ImmuneRACE study, and about 1,300 subjects contributed by 6 global collaborators. The sample metadata nearly always contained a de-identified subject ID, COVID-19 status, age in years and sex. Where HLA class I and class II types were available, the types were taken from metadata supplied by the sample provider, not from assay-based typing. Findings and caveats that apply to the study as a whole: The amount of clinical and demographic metadata varied by source and participant and was provided uncurated.

On this clone: It lacks a known antigen. Within one base of it there is no much larger clone, and no base qualities were kept.

Collaborating institutions collected whole blood in K2EDTA tubes following their own protocols. For TCRbeta analysis, collaborators shipped samples as frozen whole blood, isolated PBMCs, or DNA extracted from either of those sample types. TCRbeta CDR3 regions were amplified from genomic DNA by means of the immunoSEQ Assay, a bias-controlled multiplex PCR. In the original analysis: The number of nucleated cells in each sample was estimated by amplification of reference gene primers within the assay. To quantify the absolute abundance of each unique TCRbeta CDR3 rearrangement, sequence reads were collapsed and filtered. For each sample, productive Simpson clonality was calculated by taking the square root of Simpson's diversity index across productive rearrangements. TCRdb took over this immuneACCESS table, retaining in-frame rearrangements with V and J assigned. Such tables are incomplete; in checked studies, under half of the missing clones stem from an unresolved V gene, and the remainder is unexplained. D and trimming come from the DNA, and the V and J calls and clone size come from that table. The sample table holds around 78,000 clones, of which more than 75% were seen once. The ten largest clones add up to around 20% of the sample.

CDR1 and CDR2 are read off the germline V gene as SGHDT and YYEEEE. The CDR3 has 14 amino acids, counting the end cysteine and phenylalanine. Only the CDR3 portion is preserved as DNA: 42 bases, with reading frame beginning at the first base. Trimming removed 3 bases from V and 3 bases from J, leaving 12 bases between the germline ends. The chain is encoded by TRBV5-6 joined to TRBJ1-1; tentative D gene TRBD1, with 6 bases matching. The sequence was collected from a human donor in a cohort sampled during active COVID-19. The specimen sequenced was peripheral blood. The nucleotide sequence is TGTGCCAGCAGCTCTTGGGGGCTATACACTGAAGCTTTCTTT. Its protein is CASSSWGLYTEAFF.